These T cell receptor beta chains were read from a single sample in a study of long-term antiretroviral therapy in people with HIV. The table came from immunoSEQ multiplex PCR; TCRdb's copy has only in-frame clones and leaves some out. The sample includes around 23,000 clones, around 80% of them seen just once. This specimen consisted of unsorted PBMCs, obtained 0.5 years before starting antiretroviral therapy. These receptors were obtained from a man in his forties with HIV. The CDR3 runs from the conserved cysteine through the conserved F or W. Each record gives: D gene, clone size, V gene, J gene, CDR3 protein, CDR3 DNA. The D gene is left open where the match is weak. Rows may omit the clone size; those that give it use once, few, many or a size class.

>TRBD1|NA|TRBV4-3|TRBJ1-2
CASSVVGQDYYGYTF
TGCGCCAGCAGTGTCGTTGGACAGGATTACTATGGCTACACCTTC
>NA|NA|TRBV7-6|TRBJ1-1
CASSPREGNTEAFF
TGTGCCAGCAGTCCCAGGGAGGGCAACACTGAAGCTTTCTTT
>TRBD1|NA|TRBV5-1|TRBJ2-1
CASRGTGQSNEQFF
TGCGCCAGCAGAGGGACAGGGCAGAGTAATGAGCAGTTCTTC
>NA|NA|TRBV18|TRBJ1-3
CASSLDGNTIYF
TGTGCCAGCTCACTCGATGGAAACACCATATATTTT
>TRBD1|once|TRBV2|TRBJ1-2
CASSYWGQGDSYTF
TGTGCCAGCAGCTATTGGGGACAGGGTGATAGCTACACCTTC
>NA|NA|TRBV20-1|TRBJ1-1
CSASPNTEAFF
TGCAGTGCTTCCCCAAACACTGAAGCTTTCTTT
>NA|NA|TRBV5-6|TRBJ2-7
CASSRDGRHYEQYF
TGTGCCAGCAGCCGGGACGGAAGACACTACGAGCAGTACTTC
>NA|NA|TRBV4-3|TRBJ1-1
CASSRLGLTEAFF
TGCGCCAGCAGCCGCCTGGGGCTCACTGAAGCTTTCTTT
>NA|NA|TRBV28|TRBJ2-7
CASSDYEQYF
TGTGCCAGCAGTGACTACGAGCAGTACTTC
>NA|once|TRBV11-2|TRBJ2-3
CASSLRLLNTDTQYF
TGTGCCAGCAGCTTAAGACTACTAAACACAGATACGCAGTATTTT
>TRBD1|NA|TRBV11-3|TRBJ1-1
CASSFDRGEAFF
TGTGCCAGCAGCTTTGACAGGGGTGAAGCTTTCTTT
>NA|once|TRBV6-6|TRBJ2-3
CASIGTTDTQYF
TGTGCCAGCATAGGGACGACCGATACGCAGTATTTT
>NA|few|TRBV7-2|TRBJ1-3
CASSFLVGSSGNTIYF
TGTGCCAGCAGCTTCCTCGTGGGAAGCTCTGGAAACACCATATATTTT
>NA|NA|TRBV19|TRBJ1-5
CASSTGRVNQPQHF
TGTGCCAGTAGTACAGGGCGGGTCAATCAGCCCCAGCATTTT
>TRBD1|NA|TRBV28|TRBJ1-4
CASSAETGPHEKLFF
TGTGCCAGCAGTGCCGAGACAGGGCCTCATGAAAAACTGTTTTTT
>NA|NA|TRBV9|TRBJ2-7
CASSPAGLGLDEQYF
TGTGCCAGCAGCCCCGCAGGACTGGGACTTGACGAGCAGTACTTC
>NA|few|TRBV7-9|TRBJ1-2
CASSPSDSSLYGYTF
TGTGCCAGCAGCCCAAGTGACAGTTCACTCTATGGCTACACCTTC
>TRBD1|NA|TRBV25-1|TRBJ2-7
CASSEYTGVYEQYF
TGTGCCAGCAGTGAATATACAGGGGTCTACGAGCAGTACTTC
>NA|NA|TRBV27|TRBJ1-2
CASSPRGERVGYGYTF
TGTGCCAGCAGTCCCCGGGGGGAGCGGGTAGGGTATGGCTACACCTTC
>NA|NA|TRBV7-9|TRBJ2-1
CASSLFGPPNEQFF
TGTGCCAGCAGCTTATTTGGGCCCCCCAATGAGCAGTTCTTC
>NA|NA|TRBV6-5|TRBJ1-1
CASSIRGTEAFF
TGTGCCAGCTCTATAAGGGGCACTGAAGCTTTCTTT
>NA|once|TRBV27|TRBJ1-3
CASSQAGVTGNTIYF
TGTGCCAGCAGTCAGGCTGGGGTCACTGGAAACACCATATATTTT
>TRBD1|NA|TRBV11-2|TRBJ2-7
CASSADRDEQYF
TGTGCCAGCAGCGCCGACAGGGACGAGCAGTACTTC
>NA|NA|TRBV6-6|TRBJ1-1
CASSPTGIRTEAFF
TGTGCCAGCAGTCCCACTGGGATCAGAACTGAAGCTTTCTTT
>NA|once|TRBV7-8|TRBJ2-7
CASSLGLTFLNEQYF
TGTGCCAGCAGCTTGGGGCTAACGTTCCTGAACGAGCAGTACTTC
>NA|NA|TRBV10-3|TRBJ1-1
CAISEEVNTEAFF
TGTGCCATCAGTGAAGAAGTGAACACTGAAGCTTTCTTT
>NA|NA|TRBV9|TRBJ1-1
CASSPNPGWAEAFF
TGTGCCAGCAGCCCGAACCCTGGTTGGGCTGAAGCTTTCTTT
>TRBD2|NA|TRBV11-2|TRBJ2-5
CASSFTSGGAETQYF
TGTGCCAGCAGCTTCACTAGCGGGGGGGCAGAGACCCAGTACTTC
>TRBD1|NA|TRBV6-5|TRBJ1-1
CASRTTGTMNTEAFF
TGTGCCAGCAGGACGACAGGGACCATGAACACTGAAGCTTTCTTT
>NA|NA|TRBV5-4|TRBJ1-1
CASSPNRAPFDTEAFF
TGTGCCAGCAGCCCCAACAGGGCCCCCTTTGACACTGAAGCTTTCTTT
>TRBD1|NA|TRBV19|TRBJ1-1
CASSVMGTVDTEAFF
TGTGCCAGTAGCGTGATGGGGACAGTCGACACTGAAGCTTTCTTT
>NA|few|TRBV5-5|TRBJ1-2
CASSPAQAGGYTF
TGTGCCAGCAGCCCCGCACAGGCCGGTGGCTACACCTTC
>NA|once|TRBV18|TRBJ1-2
CASSPLPREVGYYGYTF
TGTGCCAGCTCACCACTACCACGAGAGGTTGGCTACTATGGCTACACCTTC
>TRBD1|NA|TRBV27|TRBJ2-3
CASTVIGQGADTQYF
TGTGCCAGCACAGTCATAGGACAGGGGGCCGATACGCAGTATTTT
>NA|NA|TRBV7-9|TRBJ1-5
CASSSGGNQPQHF
TGTGCCAGCAGCTCCGGGGGCAATCAGCCCCAGCATTTT
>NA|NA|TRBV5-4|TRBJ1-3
CAIQTDSGNTIYF
TGTGCCATCCAGACGGACTCTGGAAACACCATATATTTT
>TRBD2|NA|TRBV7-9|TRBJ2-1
CASSRASGANRIGGGEQFF
TGTGCCAGCAGCCGAGCTAGCGGGGCCAACCGTATTGGTGGCGGTGAGCAGTTCTTC
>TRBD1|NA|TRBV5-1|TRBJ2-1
CASSLANWQGAGDEQFF
TGCGCCAGCAGCTTGGCGAACTGGCAGGGGGCTGGTGATGAGCAGTTCTTC
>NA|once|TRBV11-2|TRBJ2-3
CASSLVGGDSTDTQYF
TGTGCCAGCAGCTTAGTAGGGGGGGACTCCACAGATACGCAGTATTTT
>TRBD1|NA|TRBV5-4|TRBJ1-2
CASSSPGQGGYGYTF
TGTGCCAGCAGCTCTCCGGGACAGGGCGGCTATGGCTACACCTTC
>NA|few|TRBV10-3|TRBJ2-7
CAISVNYEQYF
TGTGCCATCAGTGTGAACTACGAGCAGTACTTC
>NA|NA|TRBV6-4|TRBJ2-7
CASSKPTSTGSYEQYF
TGTGCCAGCAGCAAACCCACAAGCACAGGAAGCTACGAGCAGTACTTC